The 14 T cell receptor beta chains below were found in one sample sequenced in a study of blood T cells in healthy people across ages. Primers used in a second PCR of roughly 6 to 11 cycles were a sample-barcoded 5' primer and a J-beta primer mix. TCRdb itself ran the 5' RACE reads through MiXCR, one entry per CDR3 protein. The data hold fewer than 900,000 distinct CDR3 sequences, with 45% to 50% observed a single time. Source material: blood. Every receptor here comes from a woman aged 55-69 years in good health.

This clonotype was detected once. The chain couples TRBV5-1 to TRBJ2-7, with D possibly called TRBD1 or TRBD2 (7 bases each). The length of the CDR3 is 16 residues. Trimming took off 3 bases at V and 0 bases at J, with 16 bases between the two ends. CDR1 is SGHRS and CDR2 is YFSETQ in the germline V gene. Here the CDR3 reads CASSSPRGGLSYEQYF. In nucleotides, the CDR3 is TGCGCCAGCAGCTCCCCCAGGGGGGGTCTCTCCTACGAGCAGTACTTC.

The sample holds a few counts of this clonotype. The chain couples TRBV28 to TRBJ2-7, with D tentatively TRBD2 (5 bases). The V and J ends lost 10 bases and 3 bases respectively, with 13 bases between them. The CDR3 is 12 residues long. Per germline, CDR1 MDHEN and CDR2 SYDVKM. The CDR3 spells CATRGQNYEQYF. The CDR3 DNA is TGTGCCACCAGAGGGCAGAACTACGAGCAGTACTTC.

V is TRBV12-3 or TRBV12-4 and J is TRBJ2-5, with D unresolved. The V end was cut by 3 bases, the J end by 1 base, with 15 bases between. This CDR3 has 16 amino acids. The CDR3 is CASSFKILGFQETQYF. CDR3 in DNA: TGTGCCAGCAGTTTTAAGATTTTGGGGTTCCAAGAGACCCAGTACTTC.

The chain uses TRBV6-1 and TRBJ2-7; TRBD2 matches at 8 bases. From germline, CDR1 is MNHNS and CDR2 SASEGT. The trim removed 6 bases at V and 2 bases at J, leaving 15 bases unmatched. The CDR3 loop spans 17 amino acids. The CDR3 loop is CASRLLATGTRAYEQYF. The DNA of the CDR3 is TGTGCCAGCAGACTGTTAGCAACCGGGACTAGAGCCTACGAGCAGTACTTC.

The CDR3 DNA reads TGTGCCAGCAGCTTATGGACAGGGCCTGGCACAGATACGCAGTATTTT. It yields the protein CASSLWTGPGTDTQYF. The J gene is TRBJ2-3, the V gene TRBV7-9; TRBD1 agrees at 8 bases. The CDR3 consists of 16 residues. Germline loops: CDR1 SEHNR, CDR2 FQNEAQ (reference sequence). The ends lost 2 bases at V and 1 base at J; junction bases unmatched: 5.

This clonotype was detected only a few times. CDR3 coding DNA: TGTGCCAGCAAACCTGGACAGGGAGGGACCGGGGAGCTGTTTTTT. It is translated as CASKPGQGGTGELFF. The V gene is TRBV28, the J gene TRBJ2-2; D possibly corresponds to TRBD1 (8 bases). V lost 7 bases, J lost 5 bases, and 17 bases lay in between. The CDR3 covers 15 residues. Germline loops: CDR1 MDHEN, CDR2 SYDVKM. The full variable domain, in which reference TRBV28 and TRBJ2-2 provide the parts outside the CDR3, is DVKVTQSSRYLVKRTGEKVFLECVQDMDHENMFWYRQDPGLGLRLIYFSYDVKMKEKGDIPEGYSVSREKKERFSLILESASTNQTSMYLCASKPGQGGTGELFFGEGSRLTVL.

The V gene is TRBV28, the J gene TRBJ1-4; 9 positions agree with TRBD1. The germline V gene encodes CDR1 MDHEN and CDR2 SYDVKM. The CDR3 is made up of 15 amino acids. The V gene end was trimmed by 5 bases and the J gene end by 7 bases; junction bases not matched to a gene: 8. The CDR3 spells CASSPNRGRGEKLFF. In DNA form, the CDR3 reads TGTGCCAGCAGTCCCAACAGGGGGCGCGGTGAAAAACTGTTTTTT.

This clonotype was counted between two and nine times. The rearrangement links TRBV7-2 to TRBJ1-1, with TRBD1 matching over 8 bases. CDR1 and CDR2 from the germline V gene are SGHTA and FQGNSA. Trimming cost V 4 bases and J 4 bases; bases outside gene matches: 5. The CDR3 is 14 amino acids. Here the CDR3 DNA reads TGTGCCAGCAGCTCTCAGGGGGCAGGCACTGAAGCTTTCTTT. Translating it yields CASSSQGAGTEAFF.

The chain joins TRBV20-1 to TRBJ2-3, with 11 bases aligning to TRBD2. CDR3 length: 17 amino acids. V shed 3 bases, J shed 4 bases, and the junction held 12 bases outside the gene matches. Germline-derived CDR1 and CDR2 are DFQATT and SNEGSKA (reference sequence). The CDR3 coding sequence is TGCAGTGCTAGTGGGGGGGCTAGCGGGAGGAGCGCAGATACGCAGTATTTT. As protein: CSASGGASGRSADTQYF.

CDR3 protein: CASSTGTGGGYTF. In nucleotides, the CDR3 is TGTGCCAGCAGTACCGGGACAGGGGGCGGCTACACCTTC. This sequence joins TRBV6-6 and TRBJ1-2; TRBD1 agrees at 12 bases. CDR3 length equals 13 residues. Trimming at V came to 5 bases and at J to 8 bases, leaving 3 bases not matched to a gene. Germline assignment: CDR1 MNHNY and CDR2 SVGAGI (reference sequence).

The chain couples TRBV12-3 or TRBV12-4 to TRBJ2-1; 10 bases fit TRBD2. The DNA end is more similar to TRBJ2-7, so the J call may be wrong. The CDR3 contains 16 residues. Here the CDR3 reads CASRQQSGRAYNEQYF. Here the CDR3 DNA reads TGTGCCAGCAGACAACAAAGCGGGAGGGCCTACAATGAGCAGTACTTC.

V is TRBV20-1 and J is TRBJ2-7; D may match TRBD1 or TRBD2 (6 bases each). The V gene's germline CDR1 is DFQATT and CDR2 SNEGSKA (reference sequence). The CDR3 is 14 residues long. Trimming left V 0 bases short and J 2 bases short, with 11 bases between. The CDR3 DNA reads TGCAGTGCTAGAGATGGAGGGGGAACCTACGAGCAGTACTTC. The encoded protein is CSARDGGGTYEQYF.

CDR3 DNA sequence: TGTGCCACCAGCAGACAGGGGGATTTAGATACGCAGTATTTT. Translation: CATSRQGDLDTQYF. This sequence joins TRBV15 and TRBJ2-3, with TRBD1 identical over 7 bases. V was clipped by 2 bases and J by 5 bases; unmatched bases: 4. This CDR3 region has 14 residues. Germline V CDR1 and CDR2: LNHNV, YYDKDF (reference sequence).

CDR3 region: CASRRDLSSGSIEQYF. CDR3 in DNA: TGTGCCAGCAGGAGGGACTTAAGTAGCGGGAGTATTGAGCAGTACTTC. The V and J genes are TRBV2 and TRBJ2-7, with TRBD2 matching over 9 bases. CDR3 length: 16 amino acids. Per the germline V gene, CDR1 is SNHLY and CDR2 is FYNNEI. V dropped 6 bases and J dropped 7; count of bases not matched to a gene: 16.